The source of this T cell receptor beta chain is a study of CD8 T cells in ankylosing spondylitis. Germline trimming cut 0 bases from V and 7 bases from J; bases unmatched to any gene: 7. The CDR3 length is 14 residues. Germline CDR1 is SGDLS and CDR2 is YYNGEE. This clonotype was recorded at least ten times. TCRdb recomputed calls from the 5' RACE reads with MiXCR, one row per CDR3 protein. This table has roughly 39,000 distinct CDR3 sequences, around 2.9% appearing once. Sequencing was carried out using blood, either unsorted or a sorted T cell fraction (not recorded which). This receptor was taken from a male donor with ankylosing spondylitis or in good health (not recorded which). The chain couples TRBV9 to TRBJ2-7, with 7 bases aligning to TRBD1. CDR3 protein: CASSVGDRVVEQYF. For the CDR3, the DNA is TGTGCCAGCAGCGTAGGCGACAGGGTCGTTGAGCAGTACTTC.